The sample holds a few counts of the clone carrying this TCR beta chain. What it recognizes is unknown. The trim removed 8 bases at V and 2 bases at J, leaving 5 bases unmatched. From germline, CDR1 is KGHDR and CDR2 SFDVKD. This CDR3 is 14 amino acids long. The data originate from a study of T-cell memory formation after mild COVID-19. Notes on the study in general: CD4/CD8 balance held among clones contracting day 15 to 85, and later expanders leaned CD4+.

Libraries for TCRalpha and TCRbeta carried sample barcodes and unique molecular identifiers via 5'RACE. TCRdb re-called the 5' RACE reads through MiXCR, storing one row per CDR3 protein. Here the sample spans approximately 250,000 distinct CDR3 sequences, 15% to 20% being singletons. This chain links TRBV24-1 with TRBJ1-2; 9 bases are a match to TRBD1. Specimen: PBMCs or a T cell subset sorted from them (not recorded which). The origin of this receptor is a man aged 18 to 30 who had mild COVID-19 (a few samples of this study predate the infection). Cell type and time point are not known. The CDR3 sequence: CATNPGQGNYGYTF. The CDR3 DNA sequence: TGTGCCACCAACCCGGGACAGGGCAACTATGGCTACACCTTC.